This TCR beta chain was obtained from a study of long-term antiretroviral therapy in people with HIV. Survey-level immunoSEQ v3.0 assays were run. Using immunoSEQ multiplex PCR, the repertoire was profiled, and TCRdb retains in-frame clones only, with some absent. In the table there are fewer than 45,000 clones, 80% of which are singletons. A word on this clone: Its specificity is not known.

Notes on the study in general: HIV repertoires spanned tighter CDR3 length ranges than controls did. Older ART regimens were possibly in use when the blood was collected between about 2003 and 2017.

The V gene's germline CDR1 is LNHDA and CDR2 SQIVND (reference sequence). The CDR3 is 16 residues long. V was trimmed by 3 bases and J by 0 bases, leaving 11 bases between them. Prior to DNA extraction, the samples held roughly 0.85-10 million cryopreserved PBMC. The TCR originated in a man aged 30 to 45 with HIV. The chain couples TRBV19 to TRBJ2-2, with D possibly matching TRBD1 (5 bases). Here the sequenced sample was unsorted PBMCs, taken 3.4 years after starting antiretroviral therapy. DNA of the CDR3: TGTGCCAGTAGTATGGGTGGACAAGCGAACACCGGGGAGCTGTTTTTT. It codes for CASSMGGQANTGELFF.